This TCR beta chain was recorded in a study of T-cell reconstitution after alpha-beta-depleted transplantation in children (dated by TCRdb to 2015 to 2016). Looking at the study overall: T-cell immune reconstitution after TCRalphabeta/CD19-depleted allogeneic hematopoietic cell transplantation in children was quantitatively tracked in the study by means of TCR repertoire profiling.

On this clonotype: Its specific antigen is unknown. The input lacks base qualities; no much larger clone sits a single base away.

Study-wide findings and limitations: The frequencies of hyperexpanded clones fell over the following months, and after one year, T-cell counts and TCRbeta diversity were mostly attributed to newly produced T cells. In some patients, the high TCRbeta diversity seen at day 60 was put down to recipient T cells and intrathymic progenitors that had survived conditioning. About two months after transplant, the apparently early recovery of alphabetaT-cell counts reportedly depended on just several hundred clones that had expanded rapidly and came from non-depleted graft cells.

According to the study, the label for this sample's treatment or condition signals: allogeneic hematopoietic cell transplantation with graft depleted of TCRalphabeta T cells and CD19 B cells. Transplant recipients were children who received TCRalphabeta/CD19-depleted allogeneic hematopoietic cell grafts. From the germline V gene, CDR1 is KGHSH and CDR2 is LQKENI. The CDR3 has 15 amino acids, counting the end cysteine and phenylalanine. Only the CDR3 region is kept as DNA, spanning 45 bases read in frame from base 1. Deletion took 3 bases off V and 5 bases off J, with a span of 14 bases between the germline ends. Libraries were built with PCR. Sequencing instrument: Illumina HiSeq 2500. TCR libraries were prepared with molecular barcoding, using unique molecular identifiers to normalize TCRbeta repertoire quantification. The raw public data were reprocessed by TCRdb itself: fastp quality trimming at Q25, MiXCR clonotype calling, in-frame beta chains only. Each entry merges the rows of one CDR3 protein and shows their most common DNA and genes. The table for this sample lists 250,000 to 300,000 distinct CDR3 sequences; roughly 7.8% of them were counted only once. In total, the top ten clones hold about 9.1% of the sample.

The chain is assembled from TRBV18 and TRBJ2-4; the D segment could be TRBD1, given 5 matching bases. The material was peripheral blood, obtained 360 days after TCRalphabeta/CD19-depleted stem cell transplant. The clonotype was recovered from a female patient between 2 and 15 years old who had a stem cell transplant for Fanconi anemia, so the T cells may come from the graft donor. In nucleotides, the sequence is TGTGCCAGCTCACCTTCTTGGACAACAGAAAACATTCAGTACTTC. Its translation reads: CASSPSWTTENIQYF.